These 8 T cell receptor beta chains came from one sample sequenced in a study of human T cells and chemical hapten exposure. In TCRdb, the RACE reads were re-called with MiXCR into one record per CDR3 protein. The repertoire includes about 80,000 distinct CDR3 sequences, around 7.8% of them detected once, and roughly 1.4% sits in the top ten. Time point noted: patch test 1, 2 weeks after DPC sensitization. Stated treatment: therapeutic diphenylcyclopropenone sensitization with weekly scalp DPC. The sample in question was whole blood, obtained in connection with sensitization to the hapten diphenylcyclopropenone (DPC). The receptors come from a woman in her thirties with alopecia areata. Some clones in this sample may be carry-over from other donors' samples.

V gene TRBV19 combines with J gene TRBJ2-1; 9 bases are a match to TRBD1. The CDR3 has 15 amino acids. Germline CDR1 and CDR2: LNHDA and SQIVND (reference sequence). V gave up 4 bases and J gave up 1 base; unmatched junction bases: 2. The CDR3, as DNA: TGTGCCAGTAGTACCGGGACAGGGTCCTACAATGAGCAGTTCTTC. Encoded protein: CASSTGTGSYNEQFF.

This clonotype appeared many times. The chain joins TRBV20-1 to TRBJ2-1; 10 bases map to TRBD2. This CDR3 contains 18 residues. Germline V gene data show CDR1 as DFQATT and CDR2 as SNEGSKA (reference sequence). V lost 4 bases, J lost 2 bases, and 14 bases stayed unmatched. DNA of the CDR3: TGCAGTGCTATTAGTTGGAGCGGGGGGGCTCGCGCCTACAATGAGCAGTTCTTC. As protein: CSAISWSGGARAYNEQFF.

This clonotype was counted many times. The chain recombines TRBV7-9 with TRBJ1-2; D not resolved. Germline V gives CDR1 SEHNR, CDR2 FQNEAQ (reference sequence). The CDR3 runs to 14 residues. The V and J ends lost 1 base and 3 bases respectively, with 9 bases between them. The CDR3 DNA sequence: TGTGCCAGCAGCTTAGTAGGACTCTACTATGGCTACACCTTC. The encoded protein is CASSLVGLYYGYTF.

This chain links TRBV7-2 with TRBJ1-2, with TRBD1 as a possible D gene (5 bases). The germline V gene has CDR1 SGHTA and CDR2 FQGNSA. Deletions cut 2 bases from V and 7 bases from J, with 17 bases between. The CDR3 is made up of 15 amino acids. The DNA of the CDR3 is TGTGCCAGCAGCTTATCAGGGAGCGAGAATCCTGGCTACACCTTC. It yields the protein CASSLSGSENPGYTF.

This clonotype was seen ten or more times. The V gene is TRBV20-1, the J gene TRBJ2-6, with a tentative D call TRBD1 (6 bases). The length of the CDR3 is 16 residues. Germline CDR1 is DFQATT and CDR2 is SNEGSKA (reference sequence). The V end lost 6 bases, the J end lost 2 bases, and 17 bases lay between the germline ends. CDR3 sequence reads: CSATTGIFAGANVLTF. In DNA form, the CDR3 reads TGCAGTGCCACAACAGGGATTTTCGCTGGGGCCAACGTCCTGACTTTC.

The gene calls are TRBV21-1 and TRBJ1-1; no DNA check was done on the table's D call, TRBD1. TRBV21-1 is classified as a pseudogene. This CDR3 comprises 16 residues. CDR3 in DNA: TGTGCCAGCAGCAAAGGCGCCGGGACAGGGTTCACTGAAGCTTTCTTT. This codes for CASSKGAGTGFTEAFF.

This chain links TRBV10-1 with TRBJ2-3; TRBD2 agrees at 13 bases. Looked up from germline, CDR1 is WNHNN and CDR2 is SYGVQD (reference sequence). Trimming removed 5 bases from V and 3 bases from J; junction bases left unmatched: 5. This CDR3 spans 16 amino acids. CDR3 coding DNA: TGCGCCAGCAGTTCCGGACTAGCGGGGGAGACAGATACGCAGTATTTT. It encodes CASSSGLAGETDTQYF.

This clonotype was recorded a few times. The chain uses TRBV12-3 or TRBV12-4 and TRBJ1-3; D is ambiguous. V was trimmed by 3 bases and J by 2 bases, leaving 8 bases between them. This CDR3 has 14 residues. CDR3 amino acids: CASSFGEAGNTIYF. Here the CDR3 DNA reads TGTGCCAGCAGTTTCGGTGAGGCTGGAAACACCATATATTTT.